The 2 T cell receptor beta chains given below trace back to one sample, sequenced in a study of Graves' ophthalmopathy and Graves' hyperthyroidism (dated by TCRdb to 2017 to 2018). Sequencer: Illumina HiSeq 2000. For repertoire sequencing, the TCR beta CDR3 regions were amplified from RNA transcripts. The first round was an RT-PCR using HTBI primers with the Qiagen OneStep RT-PCR kit, and this first round was followed by a second-round multiplex PCR, then size selection and purification. The public sequencing data were trimmed at Q25 with fastp and processed into clonotypes with MiXCR by TCRdb, which kept only in-frame beta chains. CDR3 protein sequences are deduplicated, and each keeps its most common genes and DNA. For this sample there are 600,000 to 950,000 distinct CDR3 sequences; 35% to 50% appear just once. The ten largest account for about 40% of the sample. The sample was peripheral blood. These receptors were collected from an adult man with Graves' ophthalmopathy.

The chain links TRBV5-5 to TRBJ1-4; D might be TRBD1 (6 bases). The V and J ends lost 1 base and 7 bases respectively, with 17 bases between them. The germline V gene has CDR1 SGHKS and CDR2 YYEKEE (reference sequence). The CDR3 covers 16 residues. CDR3: CASSLRGARPGEKLFF. The CDR3 DNA is TGTGCCAGCAGCTTGAGGGGGGCCCGGCCGGGTGAAAAACTGTTTTTT.

This clonotype showed up many times. The CDR3 sequence: CASSLGVWSGEQYF. CDR3 sequence (DNA): TGTGCCAGCAGCTTAGGGGTCTGGTCGGGCGAGCAGTACTTC. The rearrangement uses TRBV7-9 and TRBJ2-7, with D unclear. V gave up 1 base and J gave up 6 bases, with 13 bases separating them. Germline assignment: CDR1 SEHNR and CDR2 FQNEAQ (reference sequence). This CDR3 contains 14 residues.